This T cell receptor beta chain was identified in a study of blood T cell repertoires in COVID-19. The CDR3 totals 15 residues. With 5 bases removed from V and 2 bases from J, the gap between germline ends came to 14 bases. Germline values: CDR1 MDHEN, CDR2 SYDVKM. TCRdb's copy holds only in-frame clones and misses some; the assay was immunoSEQ multiplex PCR. The table records 55,000 to 80,000 clones, 80% to 90% of them present only once. The clonotype comes from a man aged 50-59 years with active COVID-19. V is TRBV28 and J is TRBJ2-3; D perhaps matches TRBD1 (5 bases). Sequencing used peripheral blood. In DNA, the CDR3 is TGTGCCAGCAGTGGGGCCGGGCTTCACACAGATACGCAGTATTTT. Amino acid sequence: CASSGAGLHTDTQYF.